The 4 T cell receptor beta chains reported below all come from one sample, sequenced in a study of T cell responses to AZD1222 COVID-19 vaccine. Clones were read by immunoSEQ multiplex PCR, and TCRdb kept only the in-frame ones, dropping some. Of 150,000 to 200,000 clones detected, about 85% appear once; the ten largest clones hold about 2.8%. The sequencing used peripheral blood, collected on day 0 of AZD1222 vaccination. The origin of the receptors is an adult in good health.

The CDR3 region is CASSPPGGRADTGELFF. The CDR3 nucleotides read TGTGCCAGCAGCCCCCCGGGCGGGAGGGCCGACACCGGGGAGCTGTTTTTT. J is TRBJ2-2 and V is TRBV7-9; 9 nucleotides line up with TRBD2. Unmatched junction bases numbered 10, after V lost 5 bases and J lost 3 bases. The germline V gene has CDR1 SEHNR and CDR2 FQNEAQ (reference sequence). The CDR3 runs to 17 residues.

The chain uses TRBV3-1 (or the pseudogene TRBV3-2) and TRBJ2-5; D gene ambiguous. Germline values: CDR1 LGHDT, CDR2 YNNKEL (reference sequence). This CDR3 contains 11 residues. V was pared by 1 base and J by 4 bases, with 1 base between. The CDR3 reads CASSQGETQYF. DNA of the CDR3: TGTGCCAGCAGCCAAGGAGAGACCCAGTACTTC.

This clone was recorded only once. The chain employs TRBV15 and TRBJ2-7, with TRBD1 matching over 9 bases. CDR1 is LNHNV, CDR2 YYDKDF, per germline (reference sequence). CDR3 length equals 14 residues. V gave up 0 bases and J gave up 11 bases; unmatched junction bases: 8. The CDR3 sequence is CATSRDPQDRGEYF. CDR3 sequence (DNA): TGTGCCACCAGCAGAGATCCCCAGGACAGGGGAGAGTACTTC.

DNA for the CDR3: TGTGCCAGTAGTATACCGCCCACCTACGAGCAGTACTTC. This codes for CASSIPPTYEQYF. The chain recombines TRBV19 with TRBJ2-7; no reliable D call. Germline V gives CDR1 LNHDA, CDR2 SQIVND (reference sequence). V was clipped by 2 bases and J by 2 bases, with 7 bases between them. CDR3 length: 13 residues.